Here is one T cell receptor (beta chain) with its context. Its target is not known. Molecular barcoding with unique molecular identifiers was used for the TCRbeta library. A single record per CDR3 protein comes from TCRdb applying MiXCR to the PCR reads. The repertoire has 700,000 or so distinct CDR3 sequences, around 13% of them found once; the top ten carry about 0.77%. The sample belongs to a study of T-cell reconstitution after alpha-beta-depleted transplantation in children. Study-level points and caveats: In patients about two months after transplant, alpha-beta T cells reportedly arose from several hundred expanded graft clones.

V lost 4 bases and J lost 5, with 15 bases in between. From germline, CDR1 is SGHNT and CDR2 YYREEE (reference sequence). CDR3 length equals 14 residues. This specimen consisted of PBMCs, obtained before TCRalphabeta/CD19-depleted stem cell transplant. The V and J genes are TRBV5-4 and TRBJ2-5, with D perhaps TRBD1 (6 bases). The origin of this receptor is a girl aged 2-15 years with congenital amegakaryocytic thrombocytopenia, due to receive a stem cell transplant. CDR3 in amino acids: CASSGGQFTETQYF. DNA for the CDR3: TGTGCCAGCAGCGGGGGACAATTTACGGAGACCCAGTACTTC.